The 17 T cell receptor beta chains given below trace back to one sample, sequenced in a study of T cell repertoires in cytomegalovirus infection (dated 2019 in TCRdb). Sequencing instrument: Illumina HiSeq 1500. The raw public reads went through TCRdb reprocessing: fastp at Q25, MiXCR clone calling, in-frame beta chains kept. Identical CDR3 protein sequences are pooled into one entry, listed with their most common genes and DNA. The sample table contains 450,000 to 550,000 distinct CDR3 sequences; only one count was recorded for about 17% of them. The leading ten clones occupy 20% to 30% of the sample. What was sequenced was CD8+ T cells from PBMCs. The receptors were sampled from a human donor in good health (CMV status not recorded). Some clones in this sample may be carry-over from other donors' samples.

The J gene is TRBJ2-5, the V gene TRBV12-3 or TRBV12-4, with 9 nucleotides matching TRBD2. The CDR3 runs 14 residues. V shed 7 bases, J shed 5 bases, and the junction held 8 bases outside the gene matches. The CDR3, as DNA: TGTGCCAGCAATAGCGGGAGAGAACTCGAGACCCAGTACTTC. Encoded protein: CASNSGRELETQYF.

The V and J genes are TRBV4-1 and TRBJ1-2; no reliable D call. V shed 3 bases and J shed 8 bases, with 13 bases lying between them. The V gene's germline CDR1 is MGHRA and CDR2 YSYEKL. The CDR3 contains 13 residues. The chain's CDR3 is CASSQAPGSGYTF. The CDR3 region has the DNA TGCGCCAGCAGCCAGGCCCCGGGGTCGGGCTACACCTTC.

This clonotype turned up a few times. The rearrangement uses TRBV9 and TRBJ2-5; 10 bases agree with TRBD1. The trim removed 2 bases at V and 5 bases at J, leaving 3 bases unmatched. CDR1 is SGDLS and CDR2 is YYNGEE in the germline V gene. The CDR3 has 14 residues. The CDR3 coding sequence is TGTGCCAGCAGCGTGGACAGGGGGACGGAGACCCAGTACTTC. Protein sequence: CASSVDRGTETQYF.

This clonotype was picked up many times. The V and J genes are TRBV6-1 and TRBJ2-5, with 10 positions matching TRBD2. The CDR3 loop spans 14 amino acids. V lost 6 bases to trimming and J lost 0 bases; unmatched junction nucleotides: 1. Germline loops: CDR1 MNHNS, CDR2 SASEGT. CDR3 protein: CASSGTSDQETQYF. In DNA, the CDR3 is TGTGCCAGCAGCGGGACTAGCGACCAAGAGACCCAGTACTTC.

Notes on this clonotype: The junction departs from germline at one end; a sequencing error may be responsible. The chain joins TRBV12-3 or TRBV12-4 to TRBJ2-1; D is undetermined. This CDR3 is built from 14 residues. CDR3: CASSFHPALNEPFF. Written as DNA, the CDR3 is TGTGCCAGCAGTTTCCACCCCGCACTGAATGAGCCGTTCTTC.

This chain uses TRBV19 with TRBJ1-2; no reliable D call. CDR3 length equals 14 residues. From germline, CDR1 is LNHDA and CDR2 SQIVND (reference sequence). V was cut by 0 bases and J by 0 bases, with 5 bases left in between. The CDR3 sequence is CASSIDTANYGYTF. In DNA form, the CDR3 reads TGTGCCAGTAGTATAGACACAGCTAACTATGGCTACACCTTC.

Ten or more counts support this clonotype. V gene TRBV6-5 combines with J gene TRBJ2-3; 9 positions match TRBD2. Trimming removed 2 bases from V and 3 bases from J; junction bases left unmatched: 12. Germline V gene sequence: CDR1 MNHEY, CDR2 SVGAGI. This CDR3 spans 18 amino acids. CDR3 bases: TGTGCCAGCAGTTACGGCACCCTAGCGGGGATCAATACAGATACGCAGTATTTT. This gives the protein CASSYGTLAGINTDTQYF.

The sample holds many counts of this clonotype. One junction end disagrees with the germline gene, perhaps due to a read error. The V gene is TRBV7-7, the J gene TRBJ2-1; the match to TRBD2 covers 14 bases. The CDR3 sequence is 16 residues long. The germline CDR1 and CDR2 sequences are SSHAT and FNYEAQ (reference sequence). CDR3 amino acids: CASSSGLAGVPAEQFF. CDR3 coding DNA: TGTGCTAGCAGCTCGGGACTAGCGGGAGTCCCGGCGGAGCAGTTCTTC.

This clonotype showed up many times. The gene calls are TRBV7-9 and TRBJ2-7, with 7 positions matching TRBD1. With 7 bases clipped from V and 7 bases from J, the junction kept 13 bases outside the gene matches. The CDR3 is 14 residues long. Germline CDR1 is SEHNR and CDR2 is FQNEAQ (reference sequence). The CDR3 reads CASTPPGQSGEQYF. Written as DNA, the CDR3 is TGTGCCAGCACCCCACCGGGACAGTCGGGGGAGCAGTACTTC.

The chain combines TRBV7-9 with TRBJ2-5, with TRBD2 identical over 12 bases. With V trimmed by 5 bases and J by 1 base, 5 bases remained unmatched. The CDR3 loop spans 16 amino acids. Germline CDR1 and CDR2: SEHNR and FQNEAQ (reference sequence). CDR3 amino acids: CASSQTSGGTQETQYF. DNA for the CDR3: TGTGCCAGCAGCCAAACTAGCGGGGGGACCCAAGAGACCCAGTACTTC.

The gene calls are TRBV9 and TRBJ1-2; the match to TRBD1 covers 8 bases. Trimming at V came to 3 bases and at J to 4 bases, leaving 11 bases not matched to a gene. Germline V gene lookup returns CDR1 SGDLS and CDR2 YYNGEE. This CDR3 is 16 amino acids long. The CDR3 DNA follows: TGTGCCAGCAGCGGACCGACAGGGGCAATTCCCTATGGCTACACCTTC. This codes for CASSGPTGAIPYGYTF.

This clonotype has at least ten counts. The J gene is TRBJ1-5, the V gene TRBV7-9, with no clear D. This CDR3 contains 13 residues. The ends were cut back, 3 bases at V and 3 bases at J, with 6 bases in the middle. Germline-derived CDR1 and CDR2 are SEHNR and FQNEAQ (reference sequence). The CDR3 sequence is CASSLAVNQPQHF. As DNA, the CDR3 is TGTGCCAGCAGCTTGGCGGTCAATCAGCCCCAGCATTTT.

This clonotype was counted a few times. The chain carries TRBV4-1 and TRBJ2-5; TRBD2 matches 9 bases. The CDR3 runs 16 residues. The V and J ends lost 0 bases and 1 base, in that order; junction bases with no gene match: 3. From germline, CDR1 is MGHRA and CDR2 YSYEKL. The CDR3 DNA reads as TGCGCCAGCAGCCAAGAGGCGGGAGGGCTCCAAGAGACCCAGTACTTC. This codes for CASSQEAGGLQETQYF.

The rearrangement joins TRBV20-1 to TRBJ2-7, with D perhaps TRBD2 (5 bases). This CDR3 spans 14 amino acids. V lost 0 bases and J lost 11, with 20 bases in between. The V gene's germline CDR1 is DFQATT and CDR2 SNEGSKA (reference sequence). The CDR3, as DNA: TGCAGTGCTAGAGATCAGGCAATGGGAAGGGAGAAGTACTTC. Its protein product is CSARDQAMGREKYF.

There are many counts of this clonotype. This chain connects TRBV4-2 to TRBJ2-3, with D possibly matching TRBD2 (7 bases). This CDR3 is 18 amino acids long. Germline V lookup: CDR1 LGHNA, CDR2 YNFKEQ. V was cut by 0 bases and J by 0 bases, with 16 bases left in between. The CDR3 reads CASSQDGGRGASTDTQYF. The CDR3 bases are TGTGCCAGCAGCCAAGATGGGGGTCGGGGGGCGAGCACAGATACGCAGTATTTT.

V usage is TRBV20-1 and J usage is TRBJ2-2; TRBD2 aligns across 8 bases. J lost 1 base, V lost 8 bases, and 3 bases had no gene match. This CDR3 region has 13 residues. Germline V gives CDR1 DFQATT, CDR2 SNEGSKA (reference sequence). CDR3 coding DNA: TGCAGTACAGCGGGGGAGAACACCGGGGAGCTGTTTTTT. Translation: CSTAGENTGELFF.

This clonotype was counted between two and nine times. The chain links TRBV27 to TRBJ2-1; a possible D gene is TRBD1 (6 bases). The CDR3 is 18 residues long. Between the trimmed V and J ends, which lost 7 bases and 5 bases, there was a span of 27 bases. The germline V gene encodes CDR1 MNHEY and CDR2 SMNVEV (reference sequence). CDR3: CASMPGQATIPPNNEQFF. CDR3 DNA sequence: TGTGCCAGCATGCCGGGACAAGCCACCATACCCCCCAACAATGAGCAGTTCTTC.